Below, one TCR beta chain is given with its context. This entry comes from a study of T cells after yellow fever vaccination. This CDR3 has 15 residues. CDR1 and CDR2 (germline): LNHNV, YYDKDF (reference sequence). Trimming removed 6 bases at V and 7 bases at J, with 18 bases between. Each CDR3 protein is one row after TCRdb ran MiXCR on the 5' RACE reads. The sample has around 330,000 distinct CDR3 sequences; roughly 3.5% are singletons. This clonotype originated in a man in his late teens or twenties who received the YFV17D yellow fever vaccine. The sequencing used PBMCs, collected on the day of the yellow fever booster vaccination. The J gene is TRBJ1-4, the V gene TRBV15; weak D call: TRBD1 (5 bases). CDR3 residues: CATRGTEGHAEKLFF. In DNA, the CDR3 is TGTGCCACCAGGGGAACCGAGGGGCATGCTGAAAAACTGTTTTTT.